What follows describes a single T cell receptor beta chain. This clonotype showed up many times. Its antigen is unknown. Base qualities were left out, and no much larger clone turns up one base away. The library was obtained by RACE. TCRdb names NextSeq 500 as the instrument used. During library preparation, unique molecular identifiers were attached to individual cDNA molecules so that TCRs could be counted quantitatively and reproducibly. Both TCR alpha and TCR beta chains were sequenced from each blood RNA sample. On the authors' methods: The median number of TCRs per sample was over 85,000, ranging from roughly 23,224 to 690,600. V, J and CDR3 annotation of the TCR reads was carried out using the Decombinator software suite. To make PS versus PT1 abundance plots, every sample was subsampled to the same number of TCRs (28,000). TCRs were defined as expanded if absent before sensitization and observed at least eight times at the 2-week time point. TCRdb ran its own pipeline on the public reads, namely fastp trimming at Q25 and MiXCR clone calling, and kept in-frame beta chains. Identical CDR3 proteins give one entry, which carries the most common genes and DNA. What appears here as the V and J calls and clone size reflects TCRdb's work, not the paper's. This sample holds 280,000 or so distinct CDR3 sequences; around 7.3% were observed only once. Together, the top ten hold less than 1.5% of the sample.

The CDR3, from cysteine to phenylalanine, totals 16 residues. Only the CDR3 part of the read is kept: 48 bases, read in frame from the first base. Deletion took 2 bases off V and 8 bases off J, with a span of 16 bases between the germline ends. Reading the germline V gene (reference sequence) gives CDR1 SEHNR and CDR2 FQNEAQ. This sample was included in a study of human T cells and chemical hapten exposure (dated by TCRdb to the early 2020s). Describing the broader study: For sensitization, 2% DPC in acetone was applied to a roughly 2 cm by roughly 2 cm area of upper inner arm skin. Throughout the roughly 24-week study period, patients were also given weekly therapeutic DPC doses on the scalp. Patch testing was done on the upper back using Finn chambers containing 0.01% DPC, and results were scored after 6 days according to International Contact Dermatitis Research Group standards. Most of the patients in the cohort were female, and the cohort covered alopecia areata with under or over 50% scalp involvement, alopecia totalis and alopecia universalis. Libraries were pooled for sequencing, and per-sample TCR yields varied mainly because of small differences in library volumes within the pool. The study tracked peripheral blood TCR repertoire changes in vivo during primary and secondary sensitization to the hapten diphenylcyclopropenone (DPC) in alopecia patients. Blood was sampled from patients pre-sensitization (week 0) and at 2, 6 and about 24 weeks after DPC sensitization. Blood for TCR sequencing was provided by twenty-nine alopecia patients at one to four time points (pre-sensitization, 2, 6 and 24 weeks).

What the work shows at the level of the full study, not this receptor alone: Alopecia, a presumed autoimmune disease, was present in all patients, so the immune response of the patients might differ from that of healthy individuals. After repeated subsampling, the strength of the expansion versus patch-test correlation and the threshold at which it became significant changed. Compared with pre-sensitization or healthy control sets, expanded TCRs formed significantly more large CDR3 similarity clusters, which is consistent with antigen-driven responses. The number of PT1 expanded TCRs positively correlated with patch test score, significant at thresholds 8, 16 and 32 but not 4. DPC sensitization did not change the number of TCRs with a frequency above 1 in 1000, and there was no evidence of changes in global repertoire structure.

The sample's time point label is to be understood as: pre-sensitization, week 0. In light of the paper, this sample's treatment or condition label describes: therapeutic diphenylcyclopropenone sensitization with weekly scalp DPC. At each patch-test visit, blood was drawn before the patch test was applied. Patients were eligible if aged 18 to 70, diagnosed with alopecia and judged suitable for DPC therapy, and pregnant patients were excluded. Total RNA was isolated from unfractionated whole blood collected in Tempus Blood RNA tubes. This receptor was obtained from a man between 18 and 29 years old with alopecia areata. Some clones in this sample may be carry-over from other donors' samples. This chain is built from TRBV7-9 and TRBJ1-6; no D gene call is confident. Sequenced here: whole blood, sampled in connection with sensitization to the hapten diphenylcyclopropenone (DPC). CDR3 reads: CASSLRGERGYSPLHF. In nucleotide form, the sequence is TGTGCCAGCAGCTTAAGAGGAGAAAGAGGGTATTCACCCCTCCACTTT.